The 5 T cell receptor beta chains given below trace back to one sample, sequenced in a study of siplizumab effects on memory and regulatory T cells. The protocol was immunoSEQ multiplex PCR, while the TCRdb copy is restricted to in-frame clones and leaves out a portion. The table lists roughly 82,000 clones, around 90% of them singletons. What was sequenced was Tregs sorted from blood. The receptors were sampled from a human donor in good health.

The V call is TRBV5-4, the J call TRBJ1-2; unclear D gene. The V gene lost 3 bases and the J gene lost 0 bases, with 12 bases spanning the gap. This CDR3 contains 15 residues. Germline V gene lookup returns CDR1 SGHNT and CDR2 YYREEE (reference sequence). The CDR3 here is CASSSPTTANYGYTF. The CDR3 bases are TGTGCCAGCAGCTCACCGACGACGGCTAACTATGGCTACACCTTC.

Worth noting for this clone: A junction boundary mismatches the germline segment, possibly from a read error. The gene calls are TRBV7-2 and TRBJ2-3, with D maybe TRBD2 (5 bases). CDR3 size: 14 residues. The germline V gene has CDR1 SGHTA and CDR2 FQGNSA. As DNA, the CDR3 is TGTGCCAGCAGCTTTCCAGGACTGAGAGATAGGCAGTATTTT. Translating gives CASSFPGLRDRQYF. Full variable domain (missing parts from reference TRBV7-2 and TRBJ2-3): GAGVSQSPSNKVTEKGKDVELRCDPISGHTALYWYRQSLGQGLEFLIYFQGNSAPDKSGLPSDRFSAERTGGSVSTLTIQRTQQEDSAVYLCASSFPGLRDRQYFGPGTRLTVL.

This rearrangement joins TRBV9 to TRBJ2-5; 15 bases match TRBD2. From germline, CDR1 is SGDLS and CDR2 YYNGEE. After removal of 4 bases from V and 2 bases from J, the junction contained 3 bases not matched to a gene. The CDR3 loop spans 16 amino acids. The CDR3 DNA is TGTGCCAGCAGCTTAGGACTAGCGGGGGGGCAAGAGACCCAGTACTTC. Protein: CASSLGLAGGQETQYF.

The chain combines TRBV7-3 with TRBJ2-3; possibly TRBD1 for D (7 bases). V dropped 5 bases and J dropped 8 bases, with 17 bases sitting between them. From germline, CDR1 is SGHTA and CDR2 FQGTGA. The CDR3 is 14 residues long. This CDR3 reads CASSQSRDSATQYF. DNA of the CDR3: TGTGCCAGCAGCCAGTCGCGGGACAGTGCTACGCAGTATTTT.

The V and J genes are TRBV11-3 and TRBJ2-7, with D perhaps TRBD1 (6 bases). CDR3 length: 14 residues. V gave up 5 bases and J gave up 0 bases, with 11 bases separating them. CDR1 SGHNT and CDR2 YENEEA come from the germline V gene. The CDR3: CASSHRVSSYEQYF. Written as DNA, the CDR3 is TGTGCCAGCAGCCACAGGGTTTCCTCCTACGAGCAGTACTTC. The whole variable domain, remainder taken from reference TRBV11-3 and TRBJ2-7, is EAGVVQSPRYKIIEKKQPVAFWCNPISGHNTLYWYLQNLGQGPELLIRYENEEAVDDSQLPKDRFSAERLKGVDSTLKIQPAELGDSAVYLCASSHRVSSYEQYFGPGTRLTVT.